The entry below gives a single T cell receptor beta chain sequence along with its context. Antigen specificity is unknown. This specimen belongs to a study of cytomegalovirus exposure and HLA in healthy donors. Study-wide findings and caveats: Cytomegalovirus status was reportedly diagnosed by the classifier with high sensitivity and specificity.

The junction had 11 bases not matched to a gene; V was cut back by 1 base and J by 2 bases. Germline CDR1 MGHRA, CDR2 YSYEKL. CDR3 length: 17 amino acids. It was with 60 Vbeta and 13 Jbeta primers that the PCR ran. The data were produced by immunoSEQ multiplex PCR, yet TCRdb's version contains in-frame clones alone and is incomplete. The sample shows around 150,000 clones, around 63% of them seen only once. The chain combines TRBV4-1 with TRBJ2-7, with 7 bases lining up with TRBD1. Source material: PBMCs. This sequence originates from a human donor in good health. For the CDR3, the DNA is TGCGCCAGCAGCCAAGCACCCCTACAGGGGCGAACCTACGAGCAGTACTTC. Its translation is CASSQAPLQGRTYEQYF.